Presented here are 3 T cell receptor beta chains from one specimen sequenced in a study of blood T cell repertoires in COVID-19. Profiling relied on immunoSEQ multiplex PCR, and the TCRdb table lists in-frame clones only, not all of them. The sample has about 270,000 clones; 85% to 90% are singletons. The sample was peripheral blood. The receptors were sampled from a woman between 25 and 40 years old with COVID-19, enrolled during active disease.

V usage is TRBV30 and J usage is TRBJ1-1, with D uncertain. Germline V CDR1 and CDR2: GTSNPN, SVGIG (reference sequence). The ends were cut back, 5 bases at V and 9 bases at J, with 16 bases in the middle. The CDR3 has 12 amino acids. The CDR3 DNA is TGTGCCTGGCAGGTAATACACGGAAAAGCTTTCTTT. Translated: CAWQVIHGKAFF. Complete variable domain (other parts from reference TRBV30 and TRBJ1-1): SQTIHQWPATLVQPVGSPLSLECTVEGTSNPNLYWYRQAAGRGLQLLFYSVGIGQISSEVPQNLSASRPQDRQFILSSKKLLLSDSGFYLCAWQVIHGKAFFGQGTRLTVV.

J is TRBJ2-4 and V is TRBV6-6, with no clear D. V was shortened by 6 bases and J by 1 base, with 7 bases between the two germline ends. The CDR3 has 13 residues. Germline-derived CDR1 and CDR2 are MNHNY and SVGAGI (reference sequence). The CDR3 DNA follows: TGTGCCAGCAGCGTGGAGGCCAAAAACATTCAGTACTTC. This translates into CASSVEAKNIQYF.

This sequence joins TRBV2 and TRBJ1-4; 9 bases fit TRBD1. This CDR3 region has 16 residues. Trimming removed 2 bases from V and 12 bases from J; junction bases left unmatched: 13. Germline V gene sequence: CDR1 SNHLY, CDR2 FYNNEI. The CDR3 here is CASSESPGTGWGELFF. CDR3 nucleotides: TGTGCCAGCAGTGAATCTCCCGGGACAGGGTGGGGAGAACTGTTTTTT. Full variable domain (remainder filled in from reference TRBV2 and TRBJ1-4): EPEVTQTPSHQVTQMGQEVILRCVPISNHLYFYWYRQILGQKVEFLVSFYNNEISEKSEIFDDQFSVERPDGSNFTLKIRSTKLEDSAMYFCASSESPGTGWGELFFGSGTQLSVL.